This TCR beta chain was identified in a study of breast tumors, draining lymph nodes, adjacent tissues. General study results and limits: Data only fit, rather than demonstrated, lymph node origin of most tumor T cells. Tumors had less TCR diversity than lymph nodes, more than nontumor tissue. Findings are consistent with lymph node origin and intratumoral expansion of most tumor T cells.

Via MiXCR, TCRdb re-called the multiplex PCR reads, giving one row per CDR3 protein. The sample includes about 13,000 distinct CDR3 sequences, roughly 60% of them seen just once. CDR3 length: 14 amino acids. Germline assignment: CDR1 SGHAT and CDR2 FQDESV (reference sequence). With regard to this clonotype: Its antigen is unidentified. Mismatch with germline at one junction end may stem from a read error.

The sequencing input was tumor-adjacent breast tissue. The chain combines TRBV11-1 with TRBJ1-4; TRBD1 aligns across 9 bases. The clonotype was recovered from a female donor with breast cancer. Some clones in this sample may be carry-over from other donors' samples. The CDR3 DNA follows: TGCGCCAGCAGTATGACAGGGGGGGGGGAAAAACTGTTTTTT. Translating gives CASSMTGGGEKLFF.